Below are 30 T cell receptor beta chains sequenced from a single sample in a study of blood T cells in healthy people across ages. Next came a second PCR, run for about 7 to 12 cycles, which used a sample-barcoded 5' primer along with a J-beta primer mix. TCRdb re-called the 5' RACE reads with MiXCR, one entry per CDR3 protein. The top ten hold around 23% of the sample, which has around 1,900,000 distinct CDR3 sequences, about 39% seen once. What was sequenced was blood. The receptors derive from a human donor in good health.

The V call is TRBV2, the J call TRBJ2-7; TRBD2 agrees at 7 bases. J was trimmed by 2 bases and V by 9 bases; bases with no gene match: 19. This CDR3 has 17 amino acids. Germline V lookup: CDR1 SNHLY, CDR2 FYNNEI. The CDR3 region has the DNA TGTGCCAGAAGGGCTAGCGGAGCCCCATCAACCCCCTACGAGCAGTACTTC. It encodes CARRASGAPSTPYEQYF.

The chain combines TRBV5-1 with TRBJ2-1; 9 bases map to TRBD1. This CDR3 has 15 residues. V shed 4 bases, J shed 7 bases, and the junction held 9 bases outside the gene matches. Germline CDR1 and CDR2: SGHRS and YFSETQ. CDR3 DNA: TGCGCCAGCAGCGCCATGACCGGGACAGGGAATGAGCAGTTCTTC. The encoded protein is CASSAMTGTGNEQFF. The whole variable domain, filled in from reference TRBV5-1 and TRBJ2-1, reads KAGVTQTPRYLIKTRGQQVTLSCSPISGHRSVSWYQQTPGQGLQFLFEYFSETQRNKGNFPGRFSGRQFSNSRSEMNVSTLELGDSALYLCASSAMTGTGNEQFFGPGTRLTVL.

The genes are TRBV7-6 and TRBJ2-1, with a weak D call TRBD1 (5 bases). CDR1 and CDR2 (germline): SGHVS, FNYEAQ. This CDR3 is built from 15 residues. Deletions cut 5 bases from V and 3 bases from J, with 14 bases between. The CDR3 region has the DNA TGTGCCAGCAGCGAACGGACATTAGACTACAATGAGCAGTTCTTC. It yields the protein CASSERTLDYNEQFF. Together with reference TRBV7-6 and TRBJ2-1, the CDR3 gives the full variable domain: GAGVSQSPRYKVTKRGQDVALRCDPISGHVSLYWYRQALGQGPEFLTYFNYEAQQDKSGLPNDRFSAERPEGSISTLTIQRTEQRDSAMYRCASSERTLDYNEQFFGPGTRLTVL.

This clonotype was counted between two and nine times. The rearrangement uses TRBV7-3 and TRBJ2-5; 7 bases align to TRBD1. The last part of the DNA fits TRBJ2-7 better; the J call may be wrong. The CDR3 runs to 15 residues. Per germline, CDR1 SGHTA and CDR2 FQGTGA. CDR3 nucleotide sequence: TGTGCCAGCAGCAAACAGGGGATCCTCAGCTACGAGCAGTACTTC. It encodes CASSKQGILSYEQYF.

A note on this clonotype: One junction end disagrees with the germline gene, perhaps due to a read error. The J gene is TRBJ2-1, the V gene TRBV13, with 8 bases matching TRBD2. This CDR3 spans 19 amino acids. Germline loops: CDR1 PRHDT, CDR2 FYEKMQ (reference sequence). Here the CDR3 reads CASSPEGGGPFSTYNERFF. For the CDR3, the DNA is TGTGCCAGCAGCCCCGAGGGCGGGGGGCCATTTTCTACCTACAATGAGCGGTTCTTC.

The rearrangement joins TRBV3-1 to TRBJ2-1; TRBD2 aligns across 15 bases. J was trimmed by 2 bases and V by 1 base; bases with no gene match: 3. Germline V gives CDR1 LGHDT, CDR2 YNNKEL (reference sequence). CDR3 size: 18 residues. The CDR3 reads CASSQGTSGRVPYNEQFF. The CDR3 DNA is TGTGCCAGCAGCCAAGGGACTAGCGGGAGGGTTCCCTACAATGAGCAGTTCTTC.

This clonotype was recorded once. The chain uses TRBV20-1 and TRBJ2-3, with D possibly TRBD2 on 6 matching bases. CDR3 length equals 12 residues. The germline V gene encodes CDR1 DFQATT and CDR2 SNEGSKA (reference sequence). V gave up 5 bases and J gave up 6 bases, with 12 bases separating them. The CDR3, as DNA: TGCAGTGCTGGAAGGGACTCGGATACGCAGTATTTT. Encoded protein: CSAGRDSDTQYF.

The gene calls are TRBV3-1 and TRBJ2-7, with 8 bases fitting TRBD1. Trimming at V came to 4 bases and at J to 4 bases, leaving 15 bases not matched to a gene. There are 17 residues in the CDR3. Looked up from germline, CDR1 is LGHDT and CDR2 is YNNKEL (reference sequence). The CDR3 DNA sequence: TGTGCCAGCAGCCCCCAAGGCAGGGGGCGCGGCGGATACGAGCAGTACTTC. Translated, it gives CASSPQGRGRGGYEQYF.

This clonotype has ten or more counts. The rearrangement uses TRBV5-1 and TRBJ1-2; no clear D. V was trimmed by 0 bases and J by 1 base, leaving 13 bases between them. Per the germline V gene, CDR1 is SGHRS and CDR2 is YFSETQ. CDR3 length: 16 residues. The DNA for the CDR3 is TGCGCCAGCAGCTTGGTCCCAGGACTGAATAACTATGGCTACACCTTC. This gives the protein CASSLVPGLNNYGYTF.

This clonotype has only a few counts. The V call is TRBV28, the J call TRBJ2-3; tentatively, D is TRBD1 (6 bases). Germline-derived CDR1 and CDR2 are MDHEN and SYDVKM. The CDR3 has 12 residues. V lost 7 bases and J lost 9, with 14 bases in between. The CDR3 loop reads CASTADSSTQYF. The CDR3 nucleotides are TGTGCCAGCACCGCGGACAGTTCAACGCAGTATTTT.

This chain links TRBV20-1 with TRBJ2-7; D possibly uses TRBD1 or TRBD2 (5 bases each). The V and J ends lost 4 bases and 3 bases respectively, with 22 bases between them. The length of the CDR3 is 16 residues. CDR1 and CDR2 from the germline V gene are DFQATT and SNEGSKA (reference sequence). CDR3 amino acids: CSATFSERGDIYEQYF. As DNA, the CDR3 is TGCAGTGCTACATTCTCGGAGAGGGGCGACATCTACGAGCAGTACTTC.

The gene calls are TRBV7-2 and TRBJ1-2; perhaps TRBD1 as D (6 bases). Germline lookup yields CDR1 SGHTA and CDR2 FQGNSA. The CDR3 runs to 15 residues. Trimming cost V 3 bases and J 5 bases, with 16 bases left between them. The CDR3 sequence: CASSFWGLPTYGYTF. The CDR3 bases are TGTGCCAGCAGCTTTTGGGGGCTCCCAACTTATGGCTACACCTTC.

This sequence joins TRBV7-2 and TRBJ2-4; no clear D. The CDR3 runs 16 residues. V gave up 4 bases and J gave up 0 bases, with 13 bases separating them. Germline values: CDR1 SGHTA, CDR2 FQGNSA. The CDR3 protein is CASSSGQIVAKNIQYF. The CDR3 DNA is TGTGCCAGCAGCTCGGGCCAAATCGTAGCCAAAAACATTCAGTACTTC.

The V and J genes are TRBV7-2 and TRBJ1-4; 7 bases fit TRBD1. Germline V CDR1 and CDR2: SGHTA, FQGNSA. V was pared by 5 bases and J by 9 bases, with 6 bases of the junction left unmatched. CDR3 length: 13 residues. The CDR3 reads CASSPTGMKKLFF. CDR3 sequence (DNA): TGTGCCAGCAGCCCGACAGGGATGAAAAAACTGTTTTTT.

The chain couples TRBV27 to TRBJ1-1; D is perhaps TRBD1 (5 bases). The CDR3 spans 14 residues. CDR1 MNHEY and CDR2 SMNVEV come from the germline V gene (reference sequence). Trimming pared 7 bases from V and 4 bases from J, leaving 16 bases between. The CDR3 DNA sequence: TGTGCCAGCATCCCGCAGGGCCTGGGCACTGAAGCTTTCTTT. This codes for CASIPQGLGTEAFF.

The chain links TRBV6-2 or TRBV6-3 to TRBJ1-2, with D maybe TRBD1 (5 bases). Germline CDR1 reads MNHEY; CDR2 reads SVGEGT. The CDR3 covers 14 residues. Trimming left V 6 bases short and J 2 bases short, with 13 bases between. CDR3 DNA: TGTGCCAGCAGCCAGACAGATCCCAACTATGGCTACACCTTC. The encoded protein is CASSQTDPNYGYTF.

The gene calls are TRBV29-1 and TRBJ2-3; D not certain. This CDR3 contains 10 residues. Deletions cut 5 bases from V and 6 bases from J, with 6 bases between. In germline, CDR1 is SQVTM, CDR2 ANQGSEA. The CDR3 nucleotides are TGCAGCGTTCAAAGGGATACGCAGTATTTT. Translation: CSVQRDTQYF.

This chain links TRBV24-1 with TRBJ1-5; D possibly corresponds to TRBD1 (6 bases). This CDR3 has 15 amino acids. Germline CDR1 is KGHDR and CDR2 is SFDVKD. Trimming took off 6 bases at V and 4 bases at J, with 15 bases between the two ends. CDR3: CATSHSGRGNQPQHF. The CDR3 DNA sequence: TGTGCCACCAGTCATTCAGGGAGGGGGAATCAGCCCCAGCATTTT.

This clonotype was counted at least ten times. The rearrangement uses TRBV28 and TRBJ2-7; a possible D gene is TRBD1 (5 bases). Trimming cost V 8 bases and J 4 bases, with 15 bases left between them. This CDR3 contains 13 residues. Germline CDR1 MDHEN, CDR2 SYDVKM. CDR3 nucleotides: TGTGCCAGCCGCAGGGATTTTACTTACGAGCAGTACTTC. Translation: CASRRDFTYEQYF.

This clonotype was counted between two and nine times. This chain joins TRBV6-2 or TRBV6-3 and TRBJ2-1, with 9 nucleotides matching TRBD1. Germline CDR1 is MNHEY and CDR2 is SVGEGT. V lost 6 bases and J lost 7; bases outside the gene matches: 13. The CDR3 covers 16 residues. The CDR3 is CASSRTTGGVWNEQFF. The CDR3 DNA is TGTGCCAGCAGCCGTACCACAGGGGGCGTTTGGAATGAGCAGTTCTTC.

The V gene is TRBV28, the J gene TRBJ1-4, with a weak D call TRBD1 (5 bases). Trimming shortened V by 1 base and J by 7 bases, and 13 bases separated the two germline ends. Germline CDR1 and CDR2: MDHEN and SYDVKM. The CDR3 runs to 15 residues. The CDR3, as DNA: TGTGCCAGCAGTTTATCCGGCAGGGATACTGAAAAACTGTTTTTT. Protein: CASSLSGRDTEKLFF. Variable domain in full (rest from reference TRBV28 and TRBJ1-4): DVKVTQSSRYLVKRTGEKVFLECVQDMDHENMFWYRQDPGLGLRLIYFSYDVKMKEKGDIPEGYSVSREKKERFSLILESASTNQTSMYLCASSLSGRDTEKLFFGSGTQLSVL.

This chain uses TRBV11-3 with TRBJ1-2, with 8 bases identical to TRBD1. The V segment lost 0 bases and the J segment 8 bases; nucleotides outside the gene matches: 8. Germline V lookup: CDR1 SGHNT, CDR2 YENEEA. The CDR3 is 15 residues long. The CDR3 here is CASSLDRTGSEGYTF. CDR3 nucleotides: TGTGCCAGCAGCTTAGATCGGACAGGGTCGGAAGGCTACACCTTC.

The CDR3 DNA reads as TGTGCCAGCAGTCCCCGTTGGGTAGGGGGTCGGAATCAGCCCCAGCATTTT. This sequence encodes CASSPRWVGGRNQPQHF. V and J are TRBV27 and TRBJ1-5; D is perhaps TRBD1 (6 bases). V was clipped by 5 bases and J by 4 bases, with 21 bases between them. The germline CDR1 and CDR2 sequences are MNHEY and SMNVEV (reference sequence). The CDR3 covers 17 residues.

V is TRBV15 and J is TRBJ1-1; D possibly corresponds to TRBD1 (5 bases). The CDR3 has 15 residues. Deletions cut 1 base from V and 1 base from J, with 10 bases between. CDR1 LNHNV and CDR2 YYDKDF come from the germline V gene (reference sequence). The CDR3 spells CATSRGGTWNTEAFF. In nucleotides, the CDR3 is TGTGCCACCAGCAGAGGAGGGACCTGGAACACTGAAGCTTTCTTT.

This chain uses TRBV7-6 with TRBJ1-6, with D uncertain. V was clipped by 5 bases and J by 8 bases, with 10 bases between them. The germline CDR1 and CDR2 sequences are SGHVS and FNYEAQ. CDR3 length equals 13 residues. The CDR3 nucleotides read TGTGCCAGCAGCGCCAGGCTAGATTCACCCCTCCACTTT. Its translation: CASSARLDSPLHF.

The chain combines TRBV9 with TRBJ2-4; TRBD2 is a possible D gene (7 bases). The better agreement between TRBJ2-7 and the DNA end casts doubt on the J call. CDR1 is SGDLS and CDR2 is YYNGEE in the germline V gene. The CDR3 loop spans 16 amino acids. In DNA, the CDR3 is TGTGCCAGCAGCGTAGGTGCGGGGGCAGCTATCGACGAGCAGTACTTC. This gives the protein CASSVGAGAAIDEQYF.

DNA of the CDR3: TGTGCCAGCAGCTTAATTCTTGGTCATAGAGAGACCCAGTACTTC. Amino acid sequence: CASSLILGHRETQYF. This chain links TRBV7-9 with TRBJ2-5; D is undetermined. The CDR3 spans 15 residues. V was shortened by 2 bases and J by 4 bases, with 14 bases between the two germline ends. Looked up from germline, CDR1 is SEHNR and CDR2 is FQNEAQ (reference sequence).

V gene TRBV2 combines with J gene TRBJ2-7, with a weak D call TRBD1 (6 bases). The CDR3 sequence is 16 residues long. Germline V CDR1 and CDR2: SNHLY, FYNNEI. V was pared by 6 bases and J by 0 bases, with 18 bases between. DNA for the CDR3: TGTGCCAGCAGCTTGGCCGGACAGTTAGGCTCCTACGAGCAGTACTTC. Protein sequence: CASSLAGQLGSYEQYF.

The chain recombines TRBV29-1 with TRBJ1-2; no clear D gene. CDR1 is SQVTM and CDR2 is ANQGSEA in the germline V gene. The CDR3 runs 13 residues. V was shortened by 3 bases and J by 4 bases, with 12 bases between the two germline ends. The DNA for the CDR3 is TGCAGCGTTGATAGCAGGCAAGGCTATGGCTACACCTTC. Amino acid sequence: CSVDSRQGYGYTF. The entire variable domain, with the rest obtained from reference TRBV29-1 and TRBJ1-2, is as follows: SAVISQKPSRDICQRGTSLTIQCQVDSQVTMMFWYRQQPGQSLTLIATANQGSEATYESGFVIDKFPISRPNLTFSTLTVSNMSPEDSSIYLCSVDSRQGYGYTFGSGTRLTVV.

V is TRBV25-1 and J is TRBJ1-5; no firm D call. CDR3 size: 15 residues. CDR1 MGHDK and CDR2 SYGVNS come from the germline V gene. Trimming stripped 3 bases from V and 4 bases from J, with 13 bases between. The CDR3 DNA follows: TGTGCCAGCAGTGACAATCTGGCGGGGAATCAGCCCCAGCATTTT. It codes for CASSDNLAGNQPQHF.